This TCR beta chain was obtained from a study of T-cell reconstitution after alpha-beta-depleted transplantation in children (dated by TCRdb to 2015 to 2016). In the study overall: T-cell immune reconstitution after TCRalphabeta/CD19-depleted allogeneic hematopoietic cell transplantation in children was quantitatively tracked in the study by means of TCR repertoire profiling. Findings and caveats that apply to the study as a whole: The apparently early alphabetaT-cell count recovery about two months after transplant was reportedly dependent on only several hundred rapidly expanded clones derived from non-depleted graft cells. In some patients, high TCRbeta diversity at day 60 was attributed to recipient T cells and intrathymic progenitors that had survived conditioning. The frequencies of hyperexpanded clones fell over the following months, and after one year, T-cell counts and TCRbeta diversity were mostly attributed to newly produced T cells.

Libraries were built with PCR. Sequencing was performed on an Illumina HiSeq 2500. TCR libraries were prepared with molecular barcoding, using unique molecular identifiers to normalize TCRbeta repertoire quantification. In-frame beta chains were kept once TCRdb had trimmed the public reads at Q25 with fastp and called clones with MiXCR. Each CDR3 protein appears once, grouped with its most common genes and DNA. In all, the sample holds about 580,000 distinct CDR3 sequences, and 25% to 30% of those were seen once. The ten largest account for 30% to 45% of the sample. To note about this clonotype: Its antigen remains unidentified. The record has no base qualities; no much larger clone is one base away.

The germline V gene supplies CDR1 SGHRS and CDR2 YFSETQ. Inclusive of the bounding cysteine and phenylalanine, the CDR3 is 13 residues long. The entry retains the CDR3 DNA only, 39 bases that are in frame from base 1. V lost 7 bases and J lost 3 bases, and the count of bases not matched to a germline gene is 5. The treatment or condition label for this specimen denotes: allogeneic hematopoietic cell transplantation with graft depleted of TCRalphabeta T cells and CD19 B cells. The children who served as transplant recipients had been given grafts of TCRalphabeta/CD19-depleted allogeneic hematopoietic cells.

The receptor chain draws on TRBV5-1 and TRBJ2-5, and TRBD2 aligns with 8 junction nucleotides. The specimen was PBMCs, collected before TCRalphabeta/CD19-depleted stem cell transplant. The TCR was taken from a boy under two years old with Wiskott-Aldrich syndrome, due to receive a stem cell transplant. The nucleotide sequence reads as follows: TGCGCCAGCGGTAAGCGGGAGAAAGAGACCCAGTACTTC. This codes for CASGKREKETQYF.